The 22 T cell receptor beta chains in this list originate from one sample, sequenced in a study of CD8 T cells in Susac syndrome (dated by TCRdb to the late 2010s). The library was generated by the immunoSEQ multiplex PCR assay. RNA was extracted using the RNeasy kit, and about 0.45 to 1 ug of the RNA was reverse transcribed with random hexamers. Using fastp trimming at Q25 and MiXCR clonotype assembly, TCRdb reanalyzed the public sequencing data and kept in-frame beta chains. Each CDR3 protein appears once, grouped with its most common genes and DNA. In this sample the table shows under 200,000 distinct CDR3 sequences, 90% to 95% of which occur a single time. Roughly 0.15% of the sample is taken by the ten largest. The sequencing sample was made of CD4+ T cells from PBMCs. All receptors derive from a human donor in good health.

The rearrangement uses TRBV30 and TRBJ1-6; a weak D match, TRBD1 (6 bases). Germline V gene data show CDR1 as GTSNPN and CDR2 as SVGIG (reference sequence). The CDR3 sequence is 14 residues long. Trimming removed 3 bases at V and 7 bases at J, with 13 bases between. The CDR3 region has the DNA TGTGCCTGGAGCTCTGGACAGAACAATTCACCCCTCCACTTT. Translated: CAWSSGQNNSPLHF.

The J gene is TRBJ1-1, the V gene TRBV9; D is uncertain. CDR3 length: 13 residues. V was pared by 3 bases and J by 1 base, with 7 bases between. Germline V gene sequence: CDR1 SGDLS, CDR2 YYNGEE. In nucleotides, the CDR3 is TGTGCCAGCAGCGCCGACCCGAACACTGAAGCTTTCTTT. It specifies CASSADPNTEAFF.

The chain combines TRBV15 with TRBJ2-6, with a possible D match to TRBD1 (6 bases). Trimming took 1 base from V and 2 from J, leaving 9 bases between them. This CDR3 comprises 16 residues. The V gene's germline CDR1 is LNHNV and CDR2 YYDKDF (reference sequence). The CDR3 sequence: CATSRVRTAGANVLTF. In DNA, the CDR3 is TGTGCCACCAGCAGAGTCCGGACAGCTGGGGCCAACGTCCTGACTTTC.

J is TRBJ2-7 and V is TRBV12-3 or TRBV12-4, with D uncertain. The length of the CDR3 is 12 residues. Between the trimmed V and J ends, which lost 6 bases and 5 bases, there was a span of 11 bases. The CDR3 DNA reads as TGTGCCAGCAGCCTGACGGGTCACGAGCAGTACTTC. Protein sequence: CASSLTGHEQYF.

The CDR3 region is CSASKGGQSSNQPQHF. CDR3 nucleotides: TGCAGTGCTAGCAAGGGGGGACAGAGTAGCAATCAGCCCCAGCATTTT. V and J are TRBV20-1 and TRBJ1-5, with 7 bases aligning to TRBD1. V trimming: 3 bases; J trimming: 0 bases; junction bases outside the gene matches: 8. Looked up from germline, CDR1 is DFQATT and CDR2 is SNEGSKA (reference sequence). The CDR3 is made up of 16 amino acids.

The rearrangement uses TRBV6-5 and TRBJ2-7; TRBD1 agrees at 9 bases. The V segment lost 6 bases and the J segment 3 bases; nucleotides outside the gene matches: 6. Germline V gene lookup returns CDR1 MNHEY and CDR2 SVGAGI. The CDR3 loop spans 14 amino acids. In nucleotides, the CDR3 is TGTGCCAGCAGGGGAGGACAGGGGAACTACGAGCAGTACTTC. It codes for CASRGGQGNYEQYF.

The chain uses TRBV12-3 or TRBV12-4 and TRBJ1-2; D call uncertain. V was trimmed by 5 bases and J by 4 bases, leaving 8 bases between them. CDR3 size: 12 residues. The CDR3 spells CASSGSSYGYTF. CDR3 DNA: TGTGCCAGCAGTGGATCTAGCTATGGCTACACCTTC.

The genes are TRBV9 and TRBJ2-2; D unresolved. Trimming removed 0 bases from V and 7 bases from J, with 7 bases in between. Germline V CDR1 and CDR2: SGDLS, YYNGEE. The CDR3 contains 13 residues. CDR3 sequence reads: CASSVALGGELFF. The CDR3 DNA reads TGTGCCAGCAGCGTAGCCCTGGGCGGGGAGCTGTTTTTT.

This clonotype showed up just once. This chain uses TRBV29-1 with TRBJ2-3; TRBD2 is a possible D gene (6 bases). The length of the CDR3 is 13 residues. Germline lookup yields CDR1 SQVTM and CDR2 ANQGSEA. The V gene lost 1 base and the J gene lost 1 base, with 6 bases spanning the gap. The CDR3 reads CSVEGGGTDTQYF. The DNA of the CDR3 is TGCAGCGTTGAAGGGGGGGGCACAGATACGCAGTATTTT.

The chain has TRBV4-1 and TRBJ1-1; D ambiguous. CDR1 and CDR2 (germline): MGHRA, YSYEKL. The CDR3 covers 13 residues. Trimming stripped 5 bases from V and 11 bases from J, with 18 bases between. CDR3 sequence: CASSRISGQTAFF. CDR3 sequence (DNA): TGCGCCAGCAGCAGAATAAGCGGGCAGACTGCTTTCTTT.

The V gene is TRBV18, the J gene TRBJ2-7; 7 bases align to TRBD1. CDR3 length: 13 residues. The V gene end was trimmed by 6 bases and the J gene end by 5 bases; junction bases not matched to a gene: 7. Germline V CDR1 and CDR2: KGHSH, LQKENI. The CDR3 loop reads CASSLDRINEQYF. In nucleotides, the CDR3 is TGTGCCAGCTCCCTGGACAGGATCAACGAGCAGTACTTC. Variable domain in full (rest from reference TRBV18 and TRBJ2-7): NAGVMQNPRHLVRRRGQEARLRCSPMKGHSHVYWYRQLPEEGLKFMVYLQKENIIDESGMPKERFSAEFPKEGPSILRIQQVVRGDSAAYFCASSLDRINEQYFGPGTRLTVT.

This chain uses TRBV12-3 or TRBV12-4 with TRBJ2-7; D may be TRBD2 (6 bases). The CDR3 spans 16 residues. The V end was cut by 5 bases, the J end by 1 base, with 18 bases between. The CDR3 DNA is TGTGCCAGCAGTCCCGCCCCAGGGAGGCCATCCTACGAGCAGTACTTC. It translates to CASSPAPGRPSYEQYF.

The CDR3, as DNA: TGCGCCAGCAGCTGGGCCGGGACAGGGGACACTGAAGCTTTCTTT. Protein: CASSWAGTGDTEAFF. The V call is TRBV5-1, the J call TRBJ1-1, with 10 bases identical to TRBD1. This CDR3 has 15 amino acids. Germline V gives CDR1 SGHRS, CDR2 YFSETQ. Trimming cost V 3 bases and J 3 bases; bases outside gene matches: 5.

This clonotype was seen once. At one end the junction does not follow the germline gene, possibly because of a read error. The chain employs TRBV20-1 and TRBJ1-4; unclear D gene. This CDR3 has 11 amino acids. Germline lookup yields CDR1 DFQATT and CDR2 SNEGSKA (reference sequence). CDR3 in amino acids: CSATRFDTPHF. CDR3 nucleotide sequence: TGCAGTGCTACAAGGTTCGACACTCCTCATTTT.

The CDR3 spells CASSLGLGNTGELFF. The CDR3 DNA follows: TGTGCCAGCAGTTTGGGACTCGGGAACACCGGGGAGCTGTTTTTT. This chain links TRBV12-3 or TRBV12-4 with TRBJ2-2, with a weak D call TRBD2 (6 bases). Deletions cut 3 bases from V and 1 base from J, with 9 bases between. This CDR3 comprises 15 residues.

This chain links TRBV20-1 with TRBJ2-5; maybe TRBD2 (6 bases). Germline V gene lookup returns CDR1 DFQATT and CDR2 SNEGSKA (reference sequence). The CDR3 contains 12 residues. Trimming removed 5 bases from V and 4 bases from J, with 11 bases in between. The CDR3 reads CSAGTVTETQYF. CDR3 DNA sequence: TGCAGTGCTGGGACTGTGACAGAGACCCAGTACTTC.

The chain links TRBV9 to TRBJ1-5; TRBD1 agrees at 7 bases. The germline gives CDR1 SGDLS, CDR2 YYNGEE. Unmatched junction bases numbered 8, after V lost 4 bases and J lost 4 bases. The CDR3 is 15 residues long. CDR3 nucleotide sequence: TGTGCCAGCAGCAAGGGGACAGTAGGAAATCAGCCCCAGCATTTT. It yields the protein CASSKGTVGNQPQHF.

V gene TRBV29-1 combines with J gene TRBJ2-3; the match to TRBD1 covers 7 bases. The CDR3 is made up of 15 amino acids. Unmatched junction bases numbered 7, after V lost 2 bases and J lost 2 bases. In germline, CDR1 is SQVTM, CDR2 ANQGSEA. The CDR3 region has the DNA TGCAGCGTTGAACCTAAGGGACAGAACACAGATACGCAGTATTTT. Amino acid sequence: CSVEPKGQNTDTQYF.

The chain has TRBV20-1 and TRBJ2-3; 9 bases are a match to TRBD2. V dropped 4 bases and J dropped 0; count of bases not matched to a gene: 11. CDR1 is DFQATT and CDR2 is SNEGSKA in the germline V gene (reference sequence). The CDR3 loop spans 17 amino acids. The CDR3 protein is CSAMLTSGPSSTDTQYF. The CDR3 region has the DNA TGCAGTGCTATGCTTACTAGCGGGCCCTCGAGCACAGATACGCAGTATTTT.

This clonotype was found once. The V gene is TRBV20-1, the J gene TRBJ1-2; no clear D. The length of the CDR3 is 15 residues. Per germline, CDR1 DFQATT and CDR2 SNEGSKA (reference sequence). V was pared by 1 base and J by 4 bases, with 16 bases between. CDR3 sequence (DNA): TGCAGTGCTAGAGGCGGTGGAGACCTCCCCTATGGCTACACCTTC. Translating gives CSARGGGDLPYGYTF.

The rearrangement links TRBV3-1 to TRBJ2-7; unclear D gene. Deletions cut 1 base from V and 5 bases from J, with 3 bases between. There are 11 residues in the CDR3. Looked up from germline, CDR1 is LGHDT and CDR2 is YNNKEL (reference sequence). This chain's CDR3 is CASSQVHEQYF. The CDR3 bases are TGTGCCAGCAGCCAAGTCCACGAGCAGTACTTC.

This clonotype was counted a single time. The chain is built from TRBV11-1 and TRBJ2-7; D remains unclear. From germline, CDR1 is SGHAT and CDR2 FQDESV (reference sequence). CDR3 length equals 12 residues. Deletions cut 5 bases from V and 3 bases from J, with 8 bases between. Here the CDR3 reads CASSGSVYEQYF. The CDR3 nucleotides read TGTGCCAGCAGCGGCTCGGTCTACGAGCAGTACTTC.